Following are 9 T cell receptor beta chains from one sample sequenced in a study of vaccination and CD4 T cells after COVID-19 (dated by TCRdb to between 2020 and 2023). The treatment or condition label on this specimen signifies: approximately 10-day PBMC culture with coronavirus spike peptide pools or control peptides (ViraFEST assay). The library relied on PCR. Sequencing was performed on an Illumina iSeq 100. DNA from cultured CD4+ T cells was subjected to TCR sequencing with the Oncomine TCR Beta short-read assay at the Johns Hopkins FTIC core. Using fastp at Q25 and MiXCR, TCRdb reprocessed the public reads and kept productive beta chains. Entries are consolidated by CDR3 protein sequence, retaining the most common genes and DNA. The sample profile shows about 10,000 distinct CDR3 sequences; less than 55% of them were found once. Approximately 30% of the sample lies in the top ten. Their antigen targets remain unknown.

The specimen was CD4+ T cells from blood, cultured in vitro. These receptors all come from a human donor who had recovered from COVID-19.

The chain joins TRBV20-1 to TRBJ2-5; 7 bases line up with TRBD2. Trimming cost V 3 bases and J 5 bases; bases outside gene matches: 3. Germline V CDR1 and CDR2: DFQATT, SNEGSKA (reference sequence). This CDR3 has 12 amino acids. The CDR3 DNA sequence: TGCAGTGCTAGGCGCGGGGGTGAGACCCAGTACTTC. Translating gives CSARRGGETQYF.

V usage is TRBV12-3 or TRBV12-4 and J usage is TRBJ2-3; D gene uncertain. Trimming took 6 bases from V and 6 from J, leaving 16 bases between them. This CDR3 is 14 amino acids long. CDR3 coding DNA: TGTGCCAGCAGCTTTTCTCCATATGGGGATACGCAGTATTTT. Its protein product is CASSFSPYGDTQYF.

The rearrangement joins TRBV19 to TRBJ2-3; TRBD1 might be the D (5 bases). The CDR3 covers 12 residues. Trimming removed 2 bases at V and 14 bases at J, with 14 bases between. Germline assignment: CDR1 LNHDA and CDR2 SQIVND (reference sequence). The CDR3 protein is CASSIQGVPAYF. Written as DNA, the CDR3 is TGTGCCAGTAGTATACAGGGCGTGCCTGCGTATTTT. The full variable domain, rest sourced from reference TRBV19 and TRBJ2-3, is DGGITQSPKYLFRKEGQNVTLSCEQNLNHDAMYWYRQDPGQGLRLIYYSQIVNDFQKGDIAEGYSVSREKKESFPLTVTSAQKNPTAFYLCASSIQGVPAYFGPGTRLTVL.

This clonotype was counted between two and nine times. The chain links TRBV12-3 or TRBV12-4 to TRBJ1-3; the D is unclear. The CDR3 is made up of 12 amino acids. Trimming cost V 4 bases and J 4 bases, with 5 bases left between them. In nucleotides, the CDR3 is TGTGCCAGCAGTTCCGCAGGAAACACCATATATTTT. This translates into CASSSAGNTIYF.

This chain uses TRBV5-1 with TRBJ2-7, with TRBD1 matching over 7 bases. The CDR3 has 14 amino acids. Germline V lookup: CDR1 SGHRS, CDR2 YFSETQ. Unmatched junction bases numbered 7, after V lost 5 bases and J lost 2 bases. CDR3 DNA sequence: TGCGCCAGCAGTCGGCCAGGGGGTACCTACGAGCAGTACTTC. This encodes CASSRPGGTYEQYF.

V is TRBV27 and J is TRBJ2-5; D unresolved. V lost 8 bases, J lost 4 bases, and 11 bases lay in between. CDR3 length equals 12 residues. Germline-derived CDR1 and CDR2 are MNHEY and SMNVEV (reference sequence). In nucleotides, the CDR3 is TGTGCCAGCGCTACCCCCCCAGAGACCCAGTACTTC. Protein: CASATPPETQYF.

This clonotype was detected a few times. The chain employs TRBV6-1 and TRBJ2-3; TRBD2 is a possible D gene (6 bases). The CDR3 length is 15 residues. The V gene's germline CDR1 is MNHNS and CDR2 SASEGT. The V end was cut by 6 bases, the J end by 4 bases, with 17 bases between. The CDR3 bases are TGTGCCAGCAGCCCCGGGACTCTATTTGCAGATACGCAGTATTTT. The encoded protein is CASSPGTLFADTQYF.

The chain joins TRBV7-9 to TRBJ2-5; possible D gene TRBD2, 6 bases. Between the trimmed V and J ends, which lost 2 bases and 2 bases, there was a span of 15 bases. This CDR3 spans 16 amino acids. CDR1 SEHNR and CDR2 FQNEAQ come from the germline V gene (reference sequence). CDR3 coding DNA: TGTGCCAGCAGCTTAAGACGGCCCCGGGGGCAAGAGACCCAGTACTTC. Residues: CASSLRRPRGQETQYF.

The chain links TRBV9 to TRBJ2-3; tentative D call: TRBD2 (6 bases). V was trimmed by 4 bases and J by 2 bases, leaving 14 bases between them. CDR1 and CDR2 from the germline V gene are SGDLS and YYNGEE. The CDR3 runs 15 residues. CDR3 sequence reads: CASSPRRDSTDTQYF. The CDR3 DNA is TGTGCCAGCAGCCCAAGGAGGGACTCCACAGATACGCAGTATTTT.